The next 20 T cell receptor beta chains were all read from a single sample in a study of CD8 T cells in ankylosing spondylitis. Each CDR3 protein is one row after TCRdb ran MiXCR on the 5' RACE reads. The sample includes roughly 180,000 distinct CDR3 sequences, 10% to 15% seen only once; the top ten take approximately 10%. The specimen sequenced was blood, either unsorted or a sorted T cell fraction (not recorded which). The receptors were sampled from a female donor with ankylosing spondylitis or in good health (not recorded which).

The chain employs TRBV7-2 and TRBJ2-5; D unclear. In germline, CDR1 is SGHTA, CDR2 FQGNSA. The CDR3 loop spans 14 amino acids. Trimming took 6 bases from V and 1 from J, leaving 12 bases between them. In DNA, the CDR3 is TGTGCCAGCAGTCCTATGTTAAGCCAAGAGACCCAGTACTTC. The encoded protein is CASSPMLSQETQYF.

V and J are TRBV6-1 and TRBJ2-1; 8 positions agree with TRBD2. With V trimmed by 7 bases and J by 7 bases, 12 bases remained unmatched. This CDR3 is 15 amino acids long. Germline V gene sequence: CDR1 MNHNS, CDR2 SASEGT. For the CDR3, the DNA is TGTGCCAGCACGCCACGGGAGGGGTCGTGGAATGAGCAGTTCTTC. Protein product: CASTPREGSWNEQFF.

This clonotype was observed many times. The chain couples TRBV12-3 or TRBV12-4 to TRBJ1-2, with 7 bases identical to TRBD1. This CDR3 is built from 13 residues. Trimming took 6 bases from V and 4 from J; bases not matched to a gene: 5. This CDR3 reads CASSLGQSYGYTF. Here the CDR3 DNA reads TGTGCCAGCAGCTTGGGACAGAGCTATGGCTACACCTTC.

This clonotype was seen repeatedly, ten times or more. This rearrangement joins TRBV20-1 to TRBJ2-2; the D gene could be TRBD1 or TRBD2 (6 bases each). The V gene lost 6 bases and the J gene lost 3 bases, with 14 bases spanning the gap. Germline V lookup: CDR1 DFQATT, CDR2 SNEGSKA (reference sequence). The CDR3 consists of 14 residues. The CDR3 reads CSAEGGMDTGELFF. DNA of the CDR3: TGCAGTGCCGAGGGGGGTATGGACACCGGGGAGCTGTTTTTT.

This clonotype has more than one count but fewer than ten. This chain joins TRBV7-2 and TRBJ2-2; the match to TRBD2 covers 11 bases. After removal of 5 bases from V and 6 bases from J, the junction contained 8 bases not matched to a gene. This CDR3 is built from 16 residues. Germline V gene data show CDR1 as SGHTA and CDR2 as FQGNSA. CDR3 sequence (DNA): TGTGCCAGCAGCCTGCGGACTAGCGGGTTCTCCGGGGAGCTGTTTTTT. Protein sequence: CASSLRTSGFSGELFF.

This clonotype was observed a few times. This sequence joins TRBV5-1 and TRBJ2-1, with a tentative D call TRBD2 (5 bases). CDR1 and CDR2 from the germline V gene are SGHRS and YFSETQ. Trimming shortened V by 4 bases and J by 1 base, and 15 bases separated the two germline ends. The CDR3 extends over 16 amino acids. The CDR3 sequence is CASSPGWGLSYNEQFF. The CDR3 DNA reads TGCGCCAGCAGCCCGGGGTGGGGTCTTTCCTACAATGAGCAGTTCTTC.

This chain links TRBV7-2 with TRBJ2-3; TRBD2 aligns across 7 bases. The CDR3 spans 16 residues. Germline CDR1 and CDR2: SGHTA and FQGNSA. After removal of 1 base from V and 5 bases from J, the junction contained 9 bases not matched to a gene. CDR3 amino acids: CASSLDGRWTEDTQYF. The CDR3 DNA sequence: TGTGCCAGCAGCTTAGACGGGAGGTGGACCGAAGATACGCAGTATTTT. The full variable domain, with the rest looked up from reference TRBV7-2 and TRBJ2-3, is GAGVSQSPSNKVTEKGKDVELRCDPISGHTALYWYRQSLGQGLEFLIYFQGNSAPDKSGLPSDRFSAERTGGSVSTLTIQRTQQEDSAVYLCASSLDGRWTEDTQYFGPGTRLTVL.

CDR3 sequence reads: CASSQVHRGNTEAFF. The CDR3 coding sequence is TGCGCCAGCAGCCAAGTCCACCGGGGGAACACTGAAGCTTTCTTT. This chain uses TRBV4-1 with TRBJ1-1; D is undetermined. CDR3 length: 15 residues. In germline, CDR1 is MGHRA, CDR2 YSYEKL. The germline V and J ends were trimmed by 1 base and 1 base, with 10 bases remaining between them.

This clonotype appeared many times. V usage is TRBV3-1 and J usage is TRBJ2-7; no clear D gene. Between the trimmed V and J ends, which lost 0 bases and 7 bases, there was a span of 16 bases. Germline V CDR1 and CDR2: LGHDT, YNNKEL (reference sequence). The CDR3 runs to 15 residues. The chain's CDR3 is CASSQDLIASLEQYF. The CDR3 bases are TGTGCCAGCAGCCAAGATTTGATAGCCTCTTTAGAGCAGTACTTC.

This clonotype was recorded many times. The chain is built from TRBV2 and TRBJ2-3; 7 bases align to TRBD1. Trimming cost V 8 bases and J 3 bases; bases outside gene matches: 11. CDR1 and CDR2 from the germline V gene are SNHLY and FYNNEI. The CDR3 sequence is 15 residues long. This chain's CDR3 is CASEETGLGTDTQYF. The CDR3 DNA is TGTGCCAGCGAAGAGACAGGGCTAGGAACAGATACGCAGTATTTT. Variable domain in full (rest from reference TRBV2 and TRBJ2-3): EPEVTQTPSHQVTQMGQEVILRCVPISNHLYFYWYRQILGQKVEFLVSFYNNEISEKSEIFDDQFSVERPDGSNFTLKIRSTKLEDSAMYFCASEETGLGTDTQYFGPGTRLTVL.

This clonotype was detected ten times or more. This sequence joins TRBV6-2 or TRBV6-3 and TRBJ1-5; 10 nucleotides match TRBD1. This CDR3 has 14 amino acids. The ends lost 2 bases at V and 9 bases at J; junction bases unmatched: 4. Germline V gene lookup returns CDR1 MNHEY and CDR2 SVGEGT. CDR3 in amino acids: CASSYGTGVWPQHF. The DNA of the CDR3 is TGTGCCAGCAGTTACGGGACAGGGGTCTGGCCCCAGCATTTT.

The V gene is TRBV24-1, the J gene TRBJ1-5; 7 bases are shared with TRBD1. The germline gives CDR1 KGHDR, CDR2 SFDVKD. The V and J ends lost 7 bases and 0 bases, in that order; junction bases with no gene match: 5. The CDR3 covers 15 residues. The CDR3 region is CATSDAGGSNQPQHF. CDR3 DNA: TGTGCCACCAGCGATGCAGGGGGTAGCAATCAGCCCCAGCATTTT.

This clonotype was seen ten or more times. CDR3 protein: CASSFKPLIHNEQFF. The CDR3 DNA is TGTGCCAGCAGCTTCAAACCCCTAATCCACAATGAGCAGTTCTTC. The chain has TRBV11-3 and TRBJ2-1, with D uncertain. Trimming took 3 bases from V and 5 from J, leaving 14 bases between them. This CDR3 has 15 residues. Germline values: CDR1 SGHNT, CDR2 YENEEA. Together with reference TRBV11-3 and TRBJ2-1, the CDR3 gives the full variable domain: EAGVVQSPRYKIIEKKQPVAFWCNPISGHNTLYWYLQNLGQGPELLIRYENEEAVDDSQLPKDRFSAERLKGVDSTLKIQPAELGDSAVYLCASSFKPLIHNEQFFGPGTRLTVL.

CDR3 nucleotides: TGCAGTGCTAACTCCAATAGACAGGGGGCACCTGGAAACACCATATATTTT. Amino acids: CSANSNRQGAPGNTIYF. The rearrangement joins TRBV20-1 to TRBJ1-3; 10 bases line up with TRBD1. The CDR3 is 17 residues long. Germline loops: CDR1 DFQATT, CDR2 SNEGSKA (reference sequence). With V trimmed by 4 bases and J by 2 bases, 11 bases remained unmatched.

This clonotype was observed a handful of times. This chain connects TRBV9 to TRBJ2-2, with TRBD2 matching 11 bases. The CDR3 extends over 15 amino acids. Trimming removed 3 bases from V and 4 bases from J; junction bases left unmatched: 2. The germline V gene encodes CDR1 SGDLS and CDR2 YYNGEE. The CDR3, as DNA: TGTGCCAGCAGCGAAACTAGCGGGAGCACCGGGGAGCTGTTTTTT. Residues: CASSETSGSTGELFF.

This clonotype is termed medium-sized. CDR3 coding DNA: TGTGCCAGCAGTTTAAGGGGTATTGCGCGTGAAAAACTGTTTTTT. Amino acids: CASSLRGIAREKLFF. The V call is TRBV28, the J call TRBJ1-4; weak D call: TRBD1 (5 bases). Germline lookup yields CDR1 MDHEN and CDR2 SYDVKM. The CDR3 length is 15 residues. V was pared by 2 bases and J by 7 bases, with 14 bases between.

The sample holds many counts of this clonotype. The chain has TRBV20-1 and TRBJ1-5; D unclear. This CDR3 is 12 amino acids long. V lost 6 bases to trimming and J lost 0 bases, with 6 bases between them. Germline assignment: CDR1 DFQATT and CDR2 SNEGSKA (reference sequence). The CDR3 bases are TGCAGTGCCGAAAATAGCAATCAGCCCCAGCATTTT. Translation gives CSAENSNQPQHF.

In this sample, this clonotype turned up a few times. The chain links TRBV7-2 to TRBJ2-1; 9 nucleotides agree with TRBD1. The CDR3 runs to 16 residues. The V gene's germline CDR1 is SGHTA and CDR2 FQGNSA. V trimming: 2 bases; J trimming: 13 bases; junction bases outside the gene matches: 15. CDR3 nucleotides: TGTGCCAGCAGCTTAAACCCTACAACAGGGGGCGCCGTTCAGTTCTTC. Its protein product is CASSLNPTTGGAVQFF.

CDR3 bases: TGTGCCAGCAGTGAATGGTGGGGGGCCCGCAATCAGCCCCAGCATTTT. It specifies CASSEWWGARNQPQHF. The rearrangement uses TRBV2 and TRBJ1-5; D perhaps matches TRBD1 (6 bases). V shed 2 bases and J shed 2 bases, with 13 bases lying between them. This CDR3 is 16 amino acids long. Germline values: CDR1 SNHLY, CDR2 FYNNEI.

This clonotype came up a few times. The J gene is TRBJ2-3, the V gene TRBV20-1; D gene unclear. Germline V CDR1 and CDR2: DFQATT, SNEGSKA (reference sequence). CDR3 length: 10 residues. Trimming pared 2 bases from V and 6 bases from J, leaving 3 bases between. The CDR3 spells CSARFDTQYF. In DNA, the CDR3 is TGCAGTGCTAGATTCGATACGCAGTATTTT.